This passage covers 23 T cell receptor beta chains from one sample sequenced in a study of T-cell memory formation after mild COVID-19. TCRdb redid the calling of the 5' RACE reads with MiXCR, one entry per CDR3 protein. The sample records 50,000 or so distinct CDR3 sequences, around 30% being singletons. Material for sequencing was PBMCs or a T cell subset sorted from them (not recorded which). These receptor sequences come from a man aged 18 to 30 who had mild COVID-19 (a few samples of this study predate the infection). Cell type and time point are not known.

V is TRBV29-1 and J is TRBJ1-2, with D perhaps TRBD1 (5 bases). With 2 bases removed from V and 4 bases from J, the gap between germline ends came to 14 bases. Germline values: CDR1 SQVTM, CDR2 ANQGSEA. The CDR3 length is 14 residues. The CDR3: CSVESSGGGYGYTF. CDR3 sequence (DNA): TGCAGCGTTGAAAGCTCCGGCGGGGGCTATGGCTACACCTTC.

This clonotype was recorded a few times. The V call is TRBV30, the J call TRBJ1-1; D possibly corresponds to TRBD1 (6 bases). The CDR3 is 14 residues long. Trimming cost V 4 bases and J 2 bases, with 14 bases left between them. The germline V gene encodes CDR1 GTSNPN and CDR2 SVGIG (reference sequence). CDR3 region: CAWTGNGGNTEAFF. The CDR3 DNA is TGTGCCTGGACCGGGAATGGGGGCAACACTGAAGCTTTCTTT.

The chain joins TRBV4-1 to TRBJ1-4; D unresolved. Germline CDR1 reads MGHRA; CDR2 reads YSYEKL. The CDR3 spans 15 residues. V lost 6 bases and J lost 5, with 16 bases in between. The CDR3 coding sequence is TGCGCCAGCAGGGCCGCGGACGGAGAAAATGAAAAACTGTTTTTT. Its protein is CASRAADGENEKLFF.

This clonotype was seen only a few times. This chain uses TRBV7-2 with TRBJ2-5, with D possibly called TRBD1 or TRBD2 (6 bases each). Trimming shortened V by 2 bases and J by 4 bases, and 14 bases separated the two germline ends. This CDR3 has 15 residues. Per the germline V gene, CDR1 is SGHTA and CDR2 is FQGNSA. CDR3 nucleotide sequence: TGTGCCAGCAGCTTATCCCAGGGGCGGGGAGAGACCCAGTACTTC. Encoded protein: CASSLSQGRGETQYF.

This sequence joins TRBV4-1 and TRBJ2-7; maybe TRBD1 (5 bases). Germline V gene sequence: CDR1 MGHRA, CDR2 YSYEKL. V was pared by 2 bases and J by 3 bases, with 8 bases between. The CDR3 is 13 amino acids. CDR3 loop: CASSQKRGYEQYF. DNA for the CDR3: TGCGCCAGCAGCCAAAAAAGGGGCTACGAGCAGTACTTC.

This clonotype occurred many times. The chain couples TRBV29-1 to TRBJ2-1; D is possibly TRBD2 (5 bases). Deletions cut 5 bases from V and 6 bases from J, with 8 bases between. The germline V gene has CDR1 SQVTM and CDR2 ANQGSEA. This CDR3 is 11 amino acids long. The CDR3 coding sequence is TGCAGCGTTTCCGGGGTCAATGAGCAGTTCTTC. This codes for CSVSGVNEQFF.

This clonotype came up a few times. The rearrangement joins TRBV9 to TRBJ2-7; D perhaps matches TRBD2 (5 bases). The germline gives CDR1 SGDLS, CDR2 YYNGEE. The ends were cut back, 4 bases at V and 6 bases at J, with 11 bases in the middle. CDR3 length equals 12 residues. The CDR3 coding sequence is TGTGCCAGCAGCCCCCGCGGGCTCGAGCAGTACTTC. This gives the protein CASSPRGLEQYF.

This chain connects TRBV6-2 or TRBV6-3 to TRBJ2-5; D not resolved. CDR3 length: 14 residues. Germline CDR1 MNHEY, CDR2 SVGEGT. V lost 6 bases, J lost 1 base, and 12 bases lay in between. CDR3 nucleotides: TGTGCCAGCAGCTACGGAGTTGGCCAAGAGACCCAGTACTTC. Translation: CASSYGVGQETQYF.

There are many counts of this clonotype. This chain connects TRBV20-1 to TRBJ2-7; tentative D call: TRBD2 (5 bases). The germline V gene has CDR1 DFQATT and CDR2 SNEGSKA (reference sequence). V was cut by 2 bases and J by 0 bases, with 11 bases left in between. This CDR3 spans 14 amino acids. Here the CDR3 reads CSARSAGVSYEQYF. The CDR3 DNA follows: TGCAGTGCTAGATCTGCCGGGGTCTCCTACGAGCAGTACTTC.

This chain uses TRBV4-3 with TRBJ2-1; 8 bases are shared with TRBD2. The CDR3 runs to 14 residues. The junction had 6 bases not matched to a gene; V was cut back by 9 bases and J by 2 bases. Per the germline V gene, CDR1 is LGHNA and CDR2 is YSLEER. The CDR3 DNA reads TGCGCCAGTAGGAGCGGGGGCGCCTACAATGAGCAGTTCTTC. Its protein is CASRSGGAYNEQFF.

This clonotype was recorded a few times. The chain links TRBV9 to TRBJ2-1; D is unclear. V was shortened by 1 base and J by 8 bases, with 7 bases between the two germline ends. Germline CDR1 is SGDLS and CDR2 is YYNGEE. The CDR3 loop spans 12 amino acids. CDR3 residues: CASSVSGDEQFF. In nucleotides, the CDR3 is TGTGCCAGCAGCGTAAGTGGGGATGAGCAGTTCTTC.

The table lists this clonotype with a few counts. The chain is built from TRBV9 and TRBJ2-1, with 13 bases fitting TRBD2. Germline V gene sequence: CDR1 SGDLS, CDR2 YYNGEE. The V and J ends lost 4 bases and 4 bases, in that order; junction bases with no gene match: 5. CDR3 size: 16 residues. The CDR3 DNA follows: TGTGCCAGCAGCTCAACGGGACTAGCGGGGTACAATGAGCAGTTCTTC. Protein product: CASSSTGLAGYNEQFF.

This clonotype was detected a few times. V usage is TRBV7-2 and J usage is TRBJ2-2; 13 positions agree with TRBD2. The germline V gene encodes CDR1 SGHTA and CDR2 FQGNSA. J lost 7 bases, V lost 3 bases, and 14 bases had no gene match. This CDR3 is built from 19 residues. The CDR3: CASSFPTSGGAGMFGELFF. CDR3 DNA: TGTGCCAGCAGCTTCCCAACTAGCGGGGGGGCCGGAATGTTCGGGGAGCTGTTTTTT.

This clonotype has more than one count but fewer than ten. The V call is TRBV7-2, the J call TRBJ2-5, with D perhaps given as TRBD1 or TRBD2 (5 bases each). The CDR3 runs 15 residues. Trimming pared 5 bases from V and 5 bases from J, leaving 18 bases between. Germline CDR1 SGHTA, CDR2 FQGNSA. CDR3 sequence: CASSPRDVVVETQYF. The DNA of the CDR3 is TGTGCCAGCAGCCCAAGGGACGTCGTGGTCGAGACCCAGTACTTC.

The chain has TRBV30 and TRBJ2-7, with 8 nucleotides matching TRBD2. Germline CDR1 reads GTSNPN; CDR2 reads SVGIG (reference sequence). Trimming cost V 7 bases and J 3 bases; bases outside gene matches: 8. This CDR3 contains 13 residues. The CDR3 coding sequence is TGTGCCTACGGGGGGGCCTCCCTCTACGAGCAGTACTTC. The encoded protein is CAYGGASLYEQYF.

This clonotype was counted at least ten times. The chain carries TRBV30 and TRBJ1-1; D is unresolved. Looked up from germline, CDR1 is GTSNPN and CDR2 is SVGIG (reference sequence). The CDR3 contains 11 residues. The germline V and J ends were trimmed by 5 bases and 8 bases, with 12 bases remaining between them. The DNA for the CDR3 is TGTGCCTGGCTCGAGGCAGGCGAAGCTTTCTTT. Translating it yields CAWLEAGEAFF.

The chain combines TRBV19 with TRBJ2-1; 11 bases line up with TRBD2. The trim removed 1 base at V and 4 bases at J, leaving 6 bases unmatched. CDR1 and CDR2 (germline): LNHDA, SQIVND (reference sequence). The CDR3 runs 17 residues. DNA of the CDR3: TGTGCCAGTAGTATAGCCTTGGGACTAGCGGTTTACAATGAGCAGTTCTTC. Its translation is CASSIALGLAVYNEQFF.

This rearrangement joins TRBV6-2 or TRBV6-3 to TRBJ2-1, with D perhaps TRBD2 (6 bases). This CDR3 comprises 14 residues. The V gene lost 1 base and the J gene lost 3 bases, with 7 bases spanning the gap. The germline V gene has CDR1 MNHEY and CDR2 SVGEGT. Here the CDR3 reads CASSYYGSYNEQFF. CDR3 DNA: TGTGCCAGCAGTTACTACGGGAGCTACAATGAGCAGTTCTTC.

The chain has TRBV3-1 and TRBJ2-7; 13 nucleotides align to TRBD2. V gave up 4 bases and J gave up 6 bases; unmatched junction bases: 9. Germline V gives CDR1 LGHDT, CDR2 YNNKEL (reference sequence). The CDR3 contains 16 residues. CDR3 sequence: CASSPRLAGGAGEQYF. CDR3 coding DNA: TGTGCCAGCAGCCCTCGACTAGCGGGGGGCGCGGGCGAGCAGTACTTC.

The chain uses TRBV20-1 and TRBJ2-7; no reliable D call. CDR1 and CDR2 (germline): DFQATT, SNEGSKA (reference sequence). Trimming took 1 base from V and 1 from J, leaving 11 bases between them. This CDR3 has 14 residues. The CDR3: CSARGQSTSYEQYF. DNA of the CDR3: TGCAGTGCTAGAGGTCAGTCGACTTCCTACGAGCAGTACTTC.

This clonotype has only a few counts. J is TRBJ1-1 and V is TRBV4-3; D gene unclear. The CDR3 totals 15 residues. CDR1 LGHNA and CDR2 YSLEER come from the germline V gene. V was trimmed by 0 bases and J by 7 bases, leaving 15 bases between them. The CDR3 spells CASSQDSSAAFEAFF. In nucleotides, the CDR3 is TGCGCCAGCAGCCAAGATTCGTCAGCTGCCTTTGAAGCTTTCTTT.

This clonotype has more than one count but fewer than ten. The CDR3 loop is CATSRDLGVVFQPQHF. CDR3 sequence (DNA): TGTGCCACCAGCAGAGATCTCGGAGTGGTTTTTCAGCCCCAGCATTTT. The V gene is TRBV15, the J gene TRBJ1-5; D gene ambiguous. Germline V gene lookup returns CDR1 LNHNV and CDR2 YYDKDF (reference sequence). Trimming left V 0 bases short and J 6 bases short, with 15 bases between. This CDR3 has 16 residues.

This clonotype was detected a few times. The rearrangement uses TRBV29-1 and TRBJ2-3, with 13 bases aligning to TRBD2. Trimming took 4 bases from V and 3 from J; bases not matched to a gene: 1. There are 14 residues in the CDR3. Germline V gene data show CDR1 as SQVTM and CDR2 as ANQGSEA. The CDR3 region is CSVGLAGGTDTQYF. CDR3 bases: TGCAGCGTTGGACTAGCGGGGGGAACAGATACGCAGTATTTT.